Shown below are 30 T cell receptor beta chains from a single sample sequenced in a study of blood T cells in healthy people across ages. Next came a second PCR, run for about 6 to 11 cycles, which used a sample-barcoded 5' primer along with a J-beta primer mix. Via MiXCR, TCRdb re-called the 5' RACE reads, giving one row per CDR3 protein. The data hold fewer than 2,000,000 distinct CDR3 sequences, with around 35% observed a single time. The sample comprised blood. The receptors originated from a woman aged 30 to 39 in good health.

This clonotype was counted many times. The rearrangement links TRBV7-8 to TRBJ1-1; no definite D call. Germline lookup yields CDR1 SGHVS and CDR2 FQNEAQ. V was shortened by 1 base and J by 0 bases, with 6 bases between the two germline ends. The CDR3 is made up of 14 amino acids. The CDR3 nucleotides read TGTGCCAGCAGCTTAGTCAGCATGAACACTGAAGCTTTCTTT. It yields the protein CASSLVSMNTEAFF.

This clonotype was seen at least ten times. This sequence joins TRBV10-1 and TRBJ2-7; 7 nucleotides line up with TRBD2. Unmatched junction bases numbered 12, after V lost 3 bases and J lost 7 bases. Germline CDR1 and CDR2: WNHNN and SYGVQD (reference sequence). The CDR3 loop spans 15 amino acids. CDR3 amino acids: CASSDPATSFREQYF. CDR3 coding DNA: TGCGCCAGCAGTGACCCCGCGACTAGCTTTAGGGAGCAGTACTTC.

In this sample, this clonotype turned up a few times. The chain uses TRBV7-6 and TRBJ2-1; possibly TRBD2 for D (7 bases). This CDR3 comprises 16 residues. Trimming left V 4 bases short and J 6 bases short, with 19 bases between. Germline loops: CDR1 SGHVS, CDR2 FNYEAQ. This chain's CDR3 is CASSSLLGGALNEQFF. In DNA form, the CDR3 reads TGTGCCAGCAGCTCCCTGTTGGGGGGGGCTCTCAATGAGCAGTTCTTC.

V gene TRBV6-6 combines with J gene TRBJ2-4, with D perhaps matching TRBD1 (6 bases). The DNA matches TRBJ2-7 better at its end, which makes the J call doubtful. The CDR3 consists of 16 residues. Germline V gene lookup returns CDR1 MNHNY and CDR2 SVGAGI (reference sequence). CDR3 residues: CASSYRDTRSSYEQYF. CDR3 in DNA: TGTGCCAGCAGTTATCGGGACACTAGATCCTCCTACGAGCAGTACTTC.

V is TRBV6-6 and J is TRBJ2-1, with D uncertain. CDR1 and CDR2 (germline): MNHNY, SVGAGI (reference sequence). V was cut by 3 bases and J by 1 base, with 7 bases left in between. The CDR3 extends over 14 amino acids. In nucleotides, the CDR3 is TGTGCCAGCAGTTATCAACGGTCCTACAATGAGCAGTTCTTC. Translating it yields CASSYQRSYNEQFF.

This clonotype was recorded a few times. The chain uses TRBV5-1 and TRBJ2-3; D call uncertain. CDR3 length: 15 residues. Germline loops: CDR1 SGHRS, CDR2 YFSETQ. V was trimmed by 0 bases and J by 5 bases, leaving 13 bases between them. CDR3 residues: CASSLGIRSGDTQYF. In DNA, the CDR3 is TGCGCCAGCAGCTTGGGGATCCGATCGGGAGATACGCAGTATTTT.

Note on this clonotype: Its ends do not fully match the called genes, so a read error is possible. V gene TRBV24-1 combines with J gene TRBJ2-1, with D hard to call. Germline V lookup: CDR1 KGHDR, CDR2 SFDVKD. The CDR3 runs 16 residues. The CDR3 loop reads CDTSDSVASSYNEQFF. Here the CDR3 DNA reads TGTGACACCAGTGATTCGGTAGCCAGCTCCTACAATGAGCAGTTCTTC.

The rearrangement links TRBV30 to TRBJ1-5; 10 bases align to TRBD1. V lost 7 bases and J lost 6; bases outside the gene matches: 9. Germline CDR1 GTSNPN, CDR2 SVGIG (reference sequence). This CDR3 comprises 14 residues. CDR3 nucleotides: TGTGCCTTCGCGGGGACAGGGGAGGGTCAGCCCCAGCATTTT. The encoded protein is CAFAGTGEGQPQHF.

This clonotype has ten or more counts. The chain combines TRBV29-1 with TRBJ2-3, with D tentatively TRBD1 (5 bases). The V end lost 4 bases, the J end lost 5 bases, and 10 bases lay between the germline ends. CDR1 and CDR2 from the germline V gene are SQVTM and ANQGSEA. The CDR3 runs 12 residues. The CDR3 loop reads CSVGRVIDTQYF. In nucleotides, the CDR3 is TGCAGCGTTGGCAGGGTTATAGATACGCAGTATTTT.

This clonotype was counted a single time. The chain employs TRBV30 and TRBJ2-7; D gene unclear. V was pared by 3 bases and J by 0 bases, with 6 bases between. The CDR3 runs to 12 residues. CDR1 and CDR2 (germline): GTSNPN, SVGIG (reference sequence). As DNA, the CDR3 is TGTGCCTGGAGCTGGGACTCCTACGAGCAGTACTTC. Its protein product is CAWSWDSYEQYF.

At least ten counts were recorded for this clonotype. The chain recombines TRBV7-2 with TRBJ2-7, with D perhaps TRBD2 (5 bases). V dropped 2 bases and J dropped 0 bases, with 8 bases sitting between them. Germline assignment: CDR1 SGHTA and CDR2 FQGNSA. There are 14 residues in the CDR3. The CDR3 sequence: CASSLYSDSYEQYF. The CDR3 DNA sequence: TGTGCCAGCAGCTTATATAGCGACTCCTACGAGCAGTACTTC. Complete variable domain (other parts from reference TRBV7-2 and TRBJ2-7): GAGVSQSPSNKVTEKGKDVELRCDPISGHTALYWYRQSLGQGLEFLIYFQGNSAPDKSGLPSDRFSAERTGGSVSTLTIQRTQQEDSAVYLCASSLYSDSYEQYFGPGTRLTVT.

The genes are TRBV20-1 and TRBJ2-5; a weak D match, TRBD2 (5 bases). Per the germline V gene, CDR1 is DFQATT and CDR2 is SNEGSKA (reference sequence). With 7 bases removed from V and 2 bases from J, the gap between germline ends came to 17 bases. There are 14 residues in the CDR3. This chain's CDR3 is CSGLDEGKQETQYF. The CDR3 DNA is TGCAGTGGTCTTGACGAGGGAAAACAAGAGACCCAGTACTTC.

In its sample, this clonotype was seen a few times. The chain joins TRBV20-1 to TRBJ2-3; D may be TRBD2 (5 bases). This CDR3 has 13 residues. Germline V gene lookup returns CDR1 DFQATT and CDR2 SNEGSKA (reference sequence). Between the trimmed V and J ends, which lost 3 bases and 3 bases, there was a span of 10 bases. The CDR3: CSASSGETDTQYF. The CDR3 DNA reads as TGCAGTGCTAGCTCCGGGGAGACAGATACGCAGTATTTT.

To note about this clonotype: At one boundary the junction diverges from the germline segment, which might be a read error. The chain has TRBV10-3 and TRBJ1-2; maybe TRBD1 (6 bases). Germline lookup yields CDR1 ENHRY and CDR2 SYGVKD. The CDR3 is made up of 15 amino acids. CDR3 nucleotides: TGTGCCATCAGTGAGTCTGGGGGCAGCAACTATGGCCACACCTTC. Translation gives CAISESGGSNYGHTF.

This clonotype occurred a few times. The rearrangement links TRBV4-1 to TRBJ2-1; maybe TRBD2 (6 bases). This CDR3 spans 18 amino acids. Germline values: CDR1 MGHRA, CDR2 YSYEKL. V dropped 0 bases and J dropped 4 bases, with 19 bases sitting between them. This chain's CDR3 is CASSQERWGRWGYNEQFF. The CDR3 coding sequence is TGCGCCAGCAGCCAAGAGAGGTGGGGGAGGTGGGGATACAATGAGCAGTTCTTC.

The chain has TRBV20-1 and TRBJ2-5, with D tentatively TRBD1 (5 bases). Germline V lookup: CDR1 DFQATT, CDR2 SNEGSKA (reference sequence). Trimming took 0 bases from V and 1 from J, leaving 12 bases between them. The CDR3 contains 15 residues. CDR3 loop: CSARDQGAAQETQYF. The CDR3 coding sequence is TGCAGTGCTAGAGATCAAGGGGCGGCCCAAGAGACCCAGTACTTC.

This clonotype was counted many times. The V gene is TRBV2, the J gene TRBJ2-2, with D hard to call. Germline CDR1 reads SNHLY; CDR2 reads FYNNEI. Trimming cost V 6 bases and J 4 bases, with 6 bases left between them. This CDR3 region has 12 residues. The CDR3 DNA sequence: TGTGCCAGCAGGGTTTTCACCGGGGAGCTGTTTTTT. Amino acids: CASRVFTGELFF.

The rearrangement joins TRBV4-1 to TRBJ1-5; 9 bases agree with TRBD1. The V gene's germline CDR1 is MGHRA and CDR2 YSYEKL. The CDR3 sequence is 17 residues long. V lost 1 base to trimming and J lost 1 base; unmatched junction nucleotides: 5. The CDR3 loop is CASSQGPGQGSNQPQHF. The CDR3 DNA is TGCGCCAGCAGCCAAGGGCCGGGACAGGGAAGCAATCAGCCCCAGCATTTT.

The CDR3 region has the DNA TGCAGTGCCAATAGCGGGGCCGTCTACGAGCAGTACTTC. Translating it yields CSANSGAVYEQYF. The genes are TRBV20-1 and TRBJ2-7, with TRBD2 matching 8 bases. Trimming removed 6 bases from V and 3 bases from J; junction bases left unmatched: 7. This CDR3 spans 13 amino acids. Germline loops: CDR1 DFQATT, CDR2 SNEGSKA (reference sequence).

The V gene is TRBV13, the J gene TRBJ2-7; TRBD2 is a possible D gene (6 bases). This CDR3 region has 15 residues. V was trimmed by 4 bases and J by 5 bases, leaving 18 bases between them. CDR1 is PRHDT and CDR2 is FYEKMQ in the germline V gene (reference sequence). The CDR3 protein is CASSSPGLKFDEQYF. In DNA, the CDR3 is TGTGCCAGCAGCTCCCCGGGACTTAAATTCGACGAGCAGTACTTC.

This clonotype was seen repeatedly, ten times or more. The chain joins TRBV4-2 to TRBJ2-7; no clear D gene. The CDR3 spans 15 residues. The germline V gene has CDR1 LGHNA and CDR2 YNFKEQ. Trimming left V 0 bases short and J 3 bases short, with 12 bases between. CDR3 coding DNA: TGTGCCAGCAGCCAAGATCCTCAGGTAGACTACGAGCAGTACTTC. This translates into CASSQDPQVDYEQYF.

At least ten counts were recorded for this clonotype. V is TRBV10-2 and J is TRBJ2-7, with TRBD1 identical over 7 bases. Germline values: CDR1 WSHSY, CDR2 SAAADI. V was pared by 5 bases and J by 4 bases, with 8 bases of the junction left unmatched. The CDR3 runs 14 residues. The CDR3 DNA reads as TGCGCCAGCAGTAGGACAGGAGTTCGGTACGAGCAGTACTTC. Translation: CASSRTGVRYEQYF.

V gene TRBV3-1 combines with J gene TRBJ1-4; a weak D match, TRBD1 (5 bases). This CDR3 contains 15 residues. V gave up 0 bases and J gave up 7 bases, with 12 bases separating them. Germline V gene data show CDR1 as LGHDT and CDR2 as YNNKEL (reference sequence). CDR3 nucleotides: TGTGCCAGCAGCCAAGATACACAGGAAGGTGAAAAACTGTTTTTT. Its protein product is CASSQDTQEGEKLFF.

This clonotype was detected a few times. The rearrangement uses TRBV7-8 and TRBJ2-5, with D possibly TRBD1 on 5 matching bases. The ends were cut back, 8 bases at V and 2 bases at J, with 15 bases in the middle. Germline CDR1 is SGHVS and CDR2 is FQNEAQ. The CDR3 totals 14 residues. CDR3: CASSPAGRQETQYF. CDR3 nucleotide sequence: TGTGCCAGCTCTCCGGCAGGGCGGCAAGAGACCCAGTACTTC.

This clonotype showed up just a few times. This chain joins TRBV27 and TRBJ1-2; 7 bases agree with TRBD1. Germline-derived CDR1 and CDR2 are MNHEY and SMNVEV (reference sequence). The CDR3 runs to 14 residues. Trimming at V came to 5 bases and at J to 3 bases, leaving 6 bases not matched to a gene. This chain's CDR3 is CASSPGQVYYGYTF. The CDR3 nucleotides read TGTGCCAGCAGTCCAGGACAGGTCTACTATGGCTACACCTTC.

This clonotype was observed once. The chain recombines TRBV6-1 with TRBJ2-3; TRBD2 matches at 9 bases. This CDR3 has 12 residues. J was trimmed by 7 bases and V by 11 bases; bases with no gene match: 7. Per germline, CDR1 MNHNS and CDR2 SASEGT. The CDR3 coding sequence is TGTGCCGCCGGCGGGAGGGCGAATACGCAGTATTTT. Translating gives CAAGGRANTQYF.

The rearrangement joins TRBV5-1 to TRBJ2-7, with D unclear. The V end lost 0 bases, the J end lost 7 bases, and 20 bases lay between the germline ends. This CDR3 has 16 amino acids. Germline CDR1 is SGHRS and CDR2 is YFSETQ. This chain's CDR3 is CASSLDTSTPLNEQYF. The CDR3 DNA follows: TGCGCCAGCAGCTTGGACACATCTACTCCACTCAATGAGCAGTACTTC.

This clonotype was seen repeatedly, ten times or more. V and J are TRBV5-1 and TRBJ2-1, with 7 nucleotides matching TRBD1. This CDR3 is built from 13 residues. J was trimmed by 9 bases and V by 0 bases; bases with no gene match: 3. Germline lookup yields CDR1 SGHRS and CDR2 YFSETQ. Here the CDR3 DNA reads TGCGCCAGCAGCTTGGAGGGGGCTAGTGAGCAGTTCTTC. The encoded protein is CASSLEGASEQFF.

The gene calls are TRBV5-1 and TRBJ2-4; weak D call: TRBD2 (5 bases). TRBJ2-7 matches the DNA end more closely, so the J call is doubtful. The CDR3 contains 15 residues. Germline CDR1 and CDR2: SGHRS and YFSETQ. The CDR3 DNA sequence: TGCGCCAGCAGCTTGCATCTAGCCCCCCACTACGAGCAGTACTTC. Translated: CASSLHLAPHYEQYF.

This clonotype has more than one count but fewer than ten. V and J are TRBV4-1 and TRBJ2-5; D is ambiguous. The CDR3 contains 15 residues. V lost 1 base and J lost 2, with 11 bases in between. Looked up from germline, CDR1 is MGHRA and CDR2 is YSYEKL. The CDR3 sequence: CASSQVQDWQETQYF. CDR3 bases: TGCGCCAGCAGCCAAGTCCAAGACTGGCAAGAGACCCAGTACTTC.